Listed below are T cell receptor beta chains from one sample, sequenced in a study of blood T cell repertoires in COVID-19. Measured with immunoSEQ multiplex PCR; TCRdb has only the in-frame clones, and not every one. The table shows some 320,000 clones, with around 85% occurring only once. The sequenced sample was PBMCs or T cells enriched from blood (not recorded which). Receptor source: a woman aged 25 to 39 who had been exposed to COVID-19. Each CDR3 is given without its conserved first and last residue. Each record gives: clone size, V gene, J gene, CDR3 protein. Size tells how often a clone was seen (once, few, many) or the class of an expanded clone, and some rows leave it out.

size: once
V: TRBV27
J: TRBJ1-6
CDR3: ASRLEGGGNSPLH

size: NA
V: TRBV4-2
J: TRBJ2-1
CDR3: ASSQDPQGIWTSGNYNEQF

size: NA
V: TRBV7-9
J: TRBJ1-4
CDR3: ASSGGQNNEKLF

size: NA
V: TRBV20-1
J: TRBJ2-2
CDR3: SASGDRGNGNGELF

size: NA
V: TRBV7-3
J: TRBJ1-1
CDR3: ASSPGQGAGGTEAF

size: NA
V: TRBV4-1
J: TRBJ1-2
CDR3: ASSHLKGGSNYGYT

size: NA
V: TRBV6-1
J: TRBJ1-1
CDR3: ASSEGQAVTEAF

size: NA
V: TRBV16
J: TRBJ2-7
CDR3: ASSPRDRPYEQY

size: NA
V: TRBV7-9
J: TRBJ1-1
CDR3: ASSLQLRGRNTEAF

size: NA
V: TRBV7-2
J: TRBJ2-3
CDR3: ASSLTSDPDTQY

size: NA
V: TRBV3-1/TRBV3-2
J: TRBJ1-1
CDR3: ASSLWGGEGEAF

size: NA
V: TRBV9
J: TRBJ2-1
CDR3: ASSHPIAGGPYNEQF

size: NA
V: TRBV5-6
J: TRBJ1-3
CDR3: ASSQWWGQKTGNTIY

size: NA
V: TRBV12-5
J: TRBJ2-5
CDR3: ASGRQAGETQY

size: NA
V: TRBV6-5
J: TRBJ2-1
CDR3: ATKPRDRVYNEQF

size: NA
V: TRBV11-2
J: TRBJ2-5
CDR3: ASRRSGGASETQY

size: NA
V: TRBV6-2/TRBV6-3
J: TRBJ2-5
CDR3: ASSSQGAIGETQY

size: NA
V: TRBV24-1
J: TRBJ2-7
CDR3: ATSETGIRYEQY

size: NA
V: TRBV30
J: TRBJ1-4
CDR3: AWSLTGGNEKLF

size: few
V: TRBV2
J: TRBJ2-2
CDR3: ASEAGVGELF

size: NA
V: TRBV6-1
J: TRBJ2-7
CDR3: ASSDNTGGSHEQY

size: few
V: TRBV30
J: TRBJ1-5
CDR3: AWSRESNQPQH

size: NA
V: TRBV14
J: TRBJ1-2
CDR3: ASSHALTGTGYT

size: NA
V: TRBV27
J: TRBJ2-2
CDR3: AIPGLLTGELF

size: NA
V: TRBV5-1
J: TRBJ1-6
CDR3: ASRERGWSPLH

size: NA
V: TRBV5-1
J: TRBJ2-3
CDR3: ASSLEGTSLADTQY

size: NA
V: TRBV29-1
J: TRBJ2-3
CDR3: SVYRVTDTQY

size: NA
V: TRBV6-5
J: TRBJ1-1
CDR3: ASSFKRVNTEAF

size: few
V: TRBV7-2
J: TRBJ2-1
CDR3: ASSLGRYNEQF

size: NA
V: TRBV21-1
J: TRBJ1-5
CDR3: ASSKGHRGEQPQH

size: NA
V: TRBV2
J: TRBJ1-6
CDR3: ASSGGDSPLH

size: once
V: TRBV27
J: TRBJ1-2
CDR3: ASSLQGRSGGYT

size: NA
V: TRBV12-5
J: TRBJ1-3
CDR3: ASVSLGVSVTNTIY

size: NA
V: TRBV9
J: TRBJ1-2
CDR3: ASSAERTWTGVFGYT

size: many
V: TRBV7-2
J: TRBJ2-3
CDR3: ASSDRDRGTDTQY

size: NA
V: TRBV11-3
J: TRBJ2-4
CDR3: ASSLASSNIQY

size: NA
V: TRBV7-2
J: TRBJ1-1
CDR3: ASSLAILGTGAEAF

size: NA
V: TRBV21-1
J: TRBJ2-7
CDR3: ASSKSGGTSGRTVANEQY

size: once
V: TRBV19
J: TRBJ2-2
CDR3: ASSTVPGQGSTGELF

size: NA
V: TRBV30
J: TRBJ2-3
CDR3: AWTRGTDTQY

size: NA
V: TRBV4-1
J: TRBJ2-7
CDR3: ASSQTLYTSGQY

size: NA
V: TRBV7-9
J: TRBJ2-1
CDR3: ASSLVSGGSSYNEQF

size: NA
V: TRBV10-3
J: TRBJ2-3
CDR3: AITQGATDTQY

size: NA
V: TRBV7-2
J: TRBJ2-5
CDR3: ASSARTSQETQY

size: NA
V: TRBV19
J: TRBJ1-2
CDR3: ASSDSGGYGYT

size: NA
V: TRBV11-2
J: TRBJ1-3
CDR3: ASSFVARSVYGNTIY

size: NA
V: TRBV3-1/TRBV3-2
J: TRBJ2-7
CDR3: ASLGGQGLYYEQY

size: NA
V: TRBV5-1
J: TRBJ1-2
CDR3: ASSSPSGYT

size: few
V: TRBV19
J: TRBJ2-7
CDR3: ASSNLPLYEQY